Listed here is a single TCR beta chain. Generated by immunoSEQ multiplex PCR, the TCRdb table keeps only in-frame clones and is missing some. The table has around 190,000 clones, about nine tenths seen once. This sample was taken from a study of blood T cell repertoires in COVID-19. Study in general: PBMCs, B-cell-depleted T cells, or T cells were the source of the cDNA or gDNA that made up the material.

Germline CDR1 reads SGHRS; CDR2 reads YFSETQ. CDR3 size: 17 residues. The germline V and J ends were trimmed by 4 bases and 0 bases, with 18 bases remaining between them. Specimen: peripheral blood. V is TRBV5-1 and J is TRBJ2-3; perhaps TRBD2 as D (6 bases). The origin of this receptor is a man between 70 and 80 years old with active or convalescent COVID-19. The CDR3 reads CASSEFSGDSSTDTQYF. CDR3 bases: TGCGCCAGCAGCGAGTTTAGCGGTGATTCTAGCACAGATACGCAGTATTTT.